This T cell receptor (beta chain) was captured by sequencing in a study of T cells after yellow fever vaccination. This CDR3 is built from 16 residues. Germline lookup yields CDR1 DFQATT and CDR2 SNEGSKA (reference sequence). J was trimmed by 4 bases and V by 3 bases; bases with no gene match: 6. This clonotype was observed many times. Its antigen remains unidentified. Findings and limits, study-wide: Post-booster repertoires again held most primary-vaccination clones (approximately 96% CD4, roughly 88% CD8).

As TCR cDNA was made by 5'RACE template switching, a universal primer site and UMIs were added. TCRdb analysed the 5' RACE reads with MiXCR anew, one entry per CDR3 protein. Among 300,000 to 350,000 distinct CDR3 sequences, 4% were seen once, and the ten largest hold about 24%. The source material was PBMCs, sampled 5 days after the yellow fever booster vaccination. This receptor was obtained from a man between 18 and 29 years old who received the YFV17D yellow fever vaccine. The V and J genes are TRBV20-1 and TRBJ2-3; TRBD2 agrees at 14 bases. The CDR3, as DNA: TGCAGTGCTAGTTTAGGACTAGCGGGGGGCCCAGATACGCAGTATTTT. Translating it yields CSASLGLAGGPDTQYF.